The clone carrying this TCR beta chain has a single count. The data originate from a study of shared T cell receptors in the human thymus. Using immunoSEQ multiplex PCR, the repertoire was profiled, and TCRdb retains in-frame clones only, with some absent. The profile shows 700,000 or so clones, 75% to 90% of them singletons. There are 15 residues in the CDR3. The germline gives CDR1 LGHNA, CDR2 YNFKEQ. Germline trimming cut 4 bases from V and 8 bases from J; bases unmatched to any gene: 11. These records were also assigned to another study, of human thymus T cells. As that study records: The donors were infants in Finland with congenital heart defects, otherwise immunologically healthy. Resections that were taken during corrective heart surgery supplied the thymus tissue. Thymic and blood repertoires appeared to show biased V and J gene usage.

The sequenced sample consisted of thymocytes. V is TRBV4-2 and J is TRBJ2-1; TRBD2 matches at 7 bases. The TCR was taken from a girl under three years old with a congenital heart defect. CDR3 sequence: CASSPGGEGSHEQFF. In nucleotides, the CDR3 is TGTGCCAGCAGCCCGGGGGGAGAAGGGAGTCATGAGCAGTTCTTC.